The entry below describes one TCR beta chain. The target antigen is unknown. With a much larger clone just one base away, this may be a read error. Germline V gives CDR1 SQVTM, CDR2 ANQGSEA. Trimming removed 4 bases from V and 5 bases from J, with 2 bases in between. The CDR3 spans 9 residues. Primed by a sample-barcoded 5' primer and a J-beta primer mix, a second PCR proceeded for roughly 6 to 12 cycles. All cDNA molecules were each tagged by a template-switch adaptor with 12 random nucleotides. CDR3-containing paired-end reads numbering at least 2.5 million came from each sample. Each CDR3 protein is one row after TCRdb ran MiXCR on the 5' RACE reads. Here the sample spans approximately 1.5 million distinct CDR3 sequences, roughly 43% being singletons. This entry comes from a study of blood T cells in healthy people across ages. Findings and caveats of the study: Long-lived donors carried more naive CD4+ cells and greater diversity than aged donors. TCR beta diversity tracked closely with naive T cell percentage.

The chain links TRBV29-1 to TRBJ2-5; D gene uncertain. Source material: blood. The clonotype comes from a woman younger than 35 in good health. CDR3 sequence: CSVAETQYF. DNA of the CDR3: TGCAGCGTTGCGGAGACCCAGTACTTC. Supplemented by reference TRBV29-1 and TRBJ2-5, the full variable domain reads SAVISQKPSRDICQRGTSLTIQCQVDSQVTMMFWYRQQPGQSLTLIATANQGSEATYESGFVIDKFPISRPNLTFSTLTVSNMSPEDSSIYLCSVAETQYFGPGTRLLVL.